This T cell receptor (beta chain) comes out of a study of T cells after yellow fever vaccination. This CDR3 has 15 amino acids. Looked up from germline, CDR1 is MNHNS and CDR2 is SASEGT. The J segment lost 2 bases and the V segment lost 5 bases, leaving 7 bases of the junction unmatched. TCRdb analysed the 5' RACE reads with MiXCR anew, one entry per CDR3 protein. The sample has approximately 550,000 distinct CDR3 sequences, approximately 13% seen once; the top ten hold over 13%. The chain joins TRBV6-1 to TRBJ2-7; 9 nucleotides line up with TRBD1. The specimen comprised PBMCs, sampled on the day of the yellow fever booster vaccination. The source is a man aged 30 to 39 who received the YFV17D yellow fever vaccine. CDR3 bases: TGTGCCAGCAGTCCTCGGGACAGGGCAACCTACGAGCAGTACTTC. This encodes CASSPRDRATYEQYF.